This is a list of T cell receptor beta chains from one sample in a study of T cells after yellow fever vaccination. TCRdb re-called the 5' RACE reads through MiXCR, storing one row per CDR3 protein. Counted here are 200,000 or so distinct CDR3 sequences, 6.7% occurring once; the ten biggest clones make up around 1%. The sample here was CD4+ T cells sorted from PBMCs, taken on the day of the yellow fever booster vaccination. All receptors derive from a man aged 25 to 40 who received the YFV17D yellow fever vaccine. Each CDR3 is given with its conserved first and last residue. A D gene is named only where the DNA matches it firmly. Clone size is given for some rows only: seen once, a few or many times, or a class if the clone is expanded.

v_call	d_call	clone_size	j_call	cdr3_nt	cdr3_aa
TRBV12-3/TRBV12-4	.	many	TRBJ2-5	TGTGCCAGCAGTGATATGGGGACCCAGTACTTC	CASSDMGTQYF
TRBV5-1	.	.	TRBJ1-3	TGCGCCAGCAGCCTCGGGGGCGTTGACTCTGGAAACACCATATATTTT	CASSLGGVDSGNTIYF
TRBV9	.	many	TRBJ2-3	TGTGCCAGCAGCGCGGGCCCGGGACCAAGGACTCTTTCTAGCACAGATACGCAGTATTTT	CASSAGPGPRTLSSTDTQYF
TRBV5-1	.	few	TRBJ2-7	TGCGCCAGCAGCTTCGAAGGGAACGAGCAGTACTTC	CASSFEGNEQYF
TRBV4-3	.	.	TRBJ2-3	TGCGCCAGCAGCCAAGGGGGGGCCGGAGATACGCAGTATTTT	CASSQGGAGDTQYF
TRBV20-1	TRBD1	many	TRBJ2-7	TGCAGTGCTACCGTACAGGGGATGAACGAGCAGTACTTC	CSATVQGMNEQYF
TRBV19	TRBD1	few	TRBJ1-5	TGTGCCAGTAGCCCCCCAGGACAGGGGACAACTTTTCAGCATTTT	CASSPPGQGTTFQHF
TRBV5-1	TRBD2	many	TRBJ2-1	TGCGCCAGCAGCTCGGGACTAGCGGGAAATGGTGAGCAGTTCTTC	CASSSGLAGNGEQFF
TRBV29-1	.	.	TRBJ2-3	TGCAGCGGCCGCCCCGGTTCCACAGATACGCAGTATTTT	CSGRPGSTDTQYF
TRBV7-2	TRBD2	few	TRBJ2-4	TGTGCCAGCAGCTCCGGGACTAGCGGGAGAGGTAACATTCAGTACTTC	CASSSGTSGRGNIQYF
TRBV6-2/TRBV6-3	TRBD1	.	TRBJ2-1	TGTGCCAGCAGCGTCGACAGGGTAGGGAATGAGCAGTTCTTC	CASSVDRVGNEQFF
TRBV9	TRBD1	.	TRBJ2-5	TGTGCCAGCAGCGTAGATGGGACAGGCGGGGAGACCCAGTACTTC	CASSVDGTGGETQYF
TRBV9	.	.	TRBJ2-3	TGTGCCAGCAGCGTTAGCGGAGGGCTCACAGATACGCAGTATTTT	CASSVSGGLTDTQYF
TRBV5-1	.	few	TRBJ2-3	TGCGCCAGCAGCTTGGCGGGGCCTAACACAGATACGCAGTATTTT	CASSLAGPNTDTQYF
TRBV25-1	.	.	TRBJ2-7	TGTGCCAGCAGTGAATCGGATGGCCACGAGCAGTACTTC	CASSESDGHEQYF
TRBV28	.	many	TRBJ1-3	TGTGCCAGCAGTTCCAGCGTTGGAAACACCATATATTTT	CASSSSVGNTIYF
TRBV18	TRBD2	.	TRBJ2-5	TGTGCCAGCTCACTTGCCCCCGCTAGCGGGGAAGAAGAGACCCAGTACTTC	CASSLAPASGEEETQYF
TRBV30	TRBD1	.	TRBJ2-7	TGTGCCTGGAGTGCCCTGGACAGGGGTTTCTACGAGCAGTACTTC	CAWSALDRGFYEQYF
TRBV6-5	.	.	TRBJ1-1	TGTGCCAGCAGTTACCGGGACCGCAGTCAGCTAGCTTTCTTT	CASSYRDRSQLAFF
TRBV12-3/TRBV12-4	.	few	TRBJ2-3	TGTGCCAGCAGTCCCGGGCCCACGCTGGATACGCAGTATTTT	CASSPGPTLDTQYF
TRBV24-1	TRBD2	.	TRBJ2-1	TGTGCCACCAGTGGGTCTAGCGGGAGGTCCAGCGAGCAGTTCTTC	CATSGSSGRSSEQFF
TRBV11-2	TRBD2	many	TRBJ2-1	TGTGCCAGCAGCGCCCGGACTAGCGGGAGAAGAGGACATGAGCAGTTCTTC	CASSARTSGRRGHEQFF
TRBV12-3/TRBV12-4	TRBD1	few	TRBJ2-6	TGTGCCAGCAGTCCACGGACAGGGAGACAGGGGGCCAACGTCCTGACTTTC	CASSPRTGRQGANVLTF
TRBV19	.	.	TRBJ1-4	TGTGCCACCGGGTCGCGACCAACTAATGAAAAACTGTTTTTT	CATGSRPTNEKLFF
TRBV20-1	TRBD2	.	TRBJ2-3	TGCAGTGCTAGAGTCGGGCTAGCGGGTCAGACAGATACGCAGTATTTT	CSARVGLAGQTDTQYF
TRBV5-1	.	few	TRBJ2-3	TGCGCCAGCAGCCCAGAGGACCAGACAGATACGCAGTATTTT	CASSPEDQTDTQYF
TRBV10-2	TRBD2	many	TRBJ2-2	TGCGCCAGCAGAGTTAGCGGGAGGGCCAACGGGGAGCTGTTTTTT	CASRVSGRANGELFF
TRBV24-1	.	few	TRBJ2-7	TGTGCCACCAGTGACCATTTCGGACCCGAGCAGTACTTC	CATSDHFGPEQYF
TRBV5-1	.	few	TRBJ1-6	TGCGCCAGCAGCTTGGGCCAAGGCTATAATTCACCCCTCCACTTT	CASSLGQGYNSPLHF
TRBV7-2	.	many	TRBJ2-7	TGTGCCAGCGGCCAAGAATACGAGCAGTACTTC	CASGQEYEQYF
TRBV20-1	.	few	TRBJ2-1	TGCAGTGCTATCCCCGGGGGCTCCTACAATGAGCAGTTCTTC	CSAIPGGSYNEQFF
TRBV4-2	TRBD2	.	TRBJ2-2	TGTGCCAGCAGCCAAGCCAACTTCGTAGGAGCGGGAGACACCGGGGAGCTGTTTTTT	CASSQANFVGAGDTGELFF
TRBV29-1	TRBD1	many	TRBJ1-2	TGCAGCGCGACTCCACAGGGGGCGGGTGGCTACACCTTC	CSATPQGAGGYTF
TRBV6-5	.	few	TRBJ1-2	TGTGCCAGCAGTCCCGTGGATACTAACTATGGCTACACCTTC	CASSPVDTNYGYTF
TRBV10-2	.	many	TRBJ2-5	TGCGCCAGCAGAGCAGCATTTCAAGAGACCCAGTACTTC	CASRAAFQETQYF
TRBV7-9	.	few	TRBJ2-7	TGTGCCAGCAGCTTAGTCGGGGAAACCTACGAGCAGTACTTC	CASSLVGETYEQYF
TRBV18	.	many	TRBJ2-7	TGTGCCAGCTCATTATCCCGGGACGGCATTGAGGAGCAGTACTTC	CASSLSRDGIEEQYF
TRBV9	.	many	TRBJ2-3	TGTGCCAGCAGCGTTTTAGCCCCAGATACGCAGTATTTT	CASSVLAPDTQYF
TRBV28	TRBD2	many	TRBJ2-7	TGTGCCAGCAGTCCACCTAGCGGTTCCTACGAGCAGTACTTC	CASSPPSGSYEQYF